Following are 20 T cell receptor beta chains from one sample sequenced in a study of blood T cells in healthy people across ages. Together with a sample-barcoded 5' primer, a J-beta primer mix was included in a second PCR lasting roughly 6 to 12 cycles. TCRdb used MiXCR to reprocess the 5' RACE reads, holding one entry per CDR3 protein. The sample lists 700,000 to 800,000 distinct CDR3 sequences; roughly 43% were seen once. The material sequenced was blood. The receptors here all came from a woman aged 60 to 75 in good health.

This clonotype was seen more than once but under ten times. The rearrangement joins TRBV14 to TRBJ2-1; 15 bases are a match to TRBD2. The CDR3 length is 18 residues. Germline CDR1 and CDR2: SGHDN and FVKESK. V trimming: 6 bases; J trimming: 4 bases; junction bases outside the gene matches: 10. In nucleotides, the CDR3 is TGTGCCAGCAGTCACGAAAGGACTAGCGGGGGGGGTTACAATGAGCAGTTCTTC. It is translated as CASSHERTSGGGYNEQFF.

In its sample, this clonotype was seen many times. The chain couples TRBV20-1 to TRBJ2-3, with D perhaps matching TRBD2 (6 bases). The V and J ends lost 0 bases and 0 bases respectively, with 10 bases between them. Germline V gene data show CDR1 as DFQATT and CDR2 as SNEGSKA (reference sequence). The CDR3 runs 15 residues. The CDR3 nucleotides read TGCAGTGCTAGAGATCTGGCGGGAAGCACAGATACGCAGTATTTT. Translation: CSARDLAGSTDTQYF.

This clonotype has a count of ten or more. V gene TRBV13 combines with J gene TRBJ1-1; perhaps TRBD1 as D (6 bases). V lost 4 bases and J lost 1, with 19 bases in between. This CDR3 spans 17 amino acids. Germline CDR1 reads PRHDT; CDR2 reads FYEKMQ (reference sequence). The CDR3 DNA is TGTGCCAGCAGCTCCCTCGAGATGGGGGGGGCGAACACTGAAGCTTTCTTT. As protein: CASSSLEMGGANTEAFF.

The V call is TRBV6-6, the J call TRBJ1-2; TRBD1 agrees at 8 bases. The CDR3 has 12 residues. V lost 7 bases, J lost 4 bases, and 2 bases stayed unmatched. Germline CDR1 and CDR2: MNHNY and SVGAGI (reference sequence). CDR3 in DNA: TGTGCCAGCAATGACAGGGGCTATGGCTACACCTTC. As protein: CASNDRGYGYTF.

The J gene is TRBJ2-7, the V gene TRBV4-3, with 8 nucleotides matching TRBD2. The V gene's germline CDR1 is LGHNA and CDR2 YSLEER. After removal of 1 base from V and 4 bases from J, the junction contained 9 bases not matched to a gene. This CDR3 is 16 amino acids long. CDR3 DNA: TGCGCCAGCAGCCAAGCTGCAGAGCGGGAGCGTTACGAGCAGTACTTC. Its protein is CASSQAAERERYEQYF.

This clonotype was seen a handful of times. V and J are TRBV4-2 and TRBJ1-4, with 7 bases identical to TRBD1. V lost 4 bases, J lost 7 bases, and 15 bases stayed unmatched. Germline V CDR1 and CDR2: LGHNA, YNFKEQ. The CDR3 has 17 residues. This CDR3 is CASSPQRGGELAEKLFF. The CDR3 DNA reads TGTGCCAGCAGCCCCCAGCGAGGGGGCGAACTGGCTGAAAAACTGTTTTTT.

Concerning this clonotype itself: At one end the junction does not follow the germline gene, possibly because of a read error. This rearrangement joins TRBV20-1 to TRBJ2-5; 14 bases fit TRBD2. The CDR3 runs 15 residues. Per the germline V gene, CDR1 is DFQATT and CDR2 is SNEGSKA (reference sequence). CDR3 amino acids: CSASPGTSGRETQYF. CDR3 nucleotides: TGCAGTGCTTCCCCCGGGACTAGCGGGAGAGAGACACAGTACTTC.

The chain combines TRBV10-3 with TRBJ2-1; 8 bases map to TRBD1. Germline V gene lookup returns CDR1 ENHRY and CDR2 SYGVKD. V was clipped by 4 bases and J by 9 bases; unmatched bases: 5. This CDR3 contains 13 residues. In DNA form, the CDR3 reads TGTGCCATCAGTGCCCGGGACAGGAGTGAGCAGTTCTTC. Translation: CAISARDRSEQFF.

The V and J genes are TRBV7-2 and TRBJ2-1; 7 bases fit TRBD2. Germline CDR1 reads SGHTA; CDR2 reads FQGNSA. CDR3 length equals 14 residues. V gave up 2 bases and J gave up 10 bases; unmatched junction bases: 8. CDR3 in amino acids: CASSLRGGSWEQFF. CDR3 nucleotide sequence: TGTGCCAGCAGCTTAAGGGGCGGGAGCTGGGAGCAGTTCTTC.

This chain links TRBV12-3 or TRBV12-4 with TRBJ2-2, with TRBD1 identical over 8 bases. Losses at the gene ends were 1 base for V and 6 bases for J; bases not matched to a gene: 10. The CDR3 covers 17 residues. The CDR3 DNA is TGTGCCAGCAGTTTAGGACAGGGGTTTATTTTCCCCGGGGAGCTGTTTTTT. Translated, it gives CASSLGQGFIFPGELFF.

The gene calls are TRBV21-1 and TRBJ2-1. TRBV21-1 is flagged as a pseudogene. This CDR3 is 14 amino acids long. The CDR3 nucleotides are TGTGCCGGTTCTCCTACATCCGACCCCAATGAGCAGTTCTTC. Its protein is CAGSPTSDPNEQFF.

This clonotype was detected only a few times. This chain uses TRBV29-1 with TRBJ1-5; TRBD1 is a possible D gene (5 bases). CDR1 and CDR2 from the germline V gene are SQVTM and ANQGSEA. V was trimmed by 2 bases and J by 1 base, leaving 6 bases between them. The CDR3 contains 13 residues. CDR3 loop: CSVEQGSNQPQHF. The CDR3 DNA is TGCAGCGTTGAACAGGGAAGCAATCAGCCCCAGCATTTT. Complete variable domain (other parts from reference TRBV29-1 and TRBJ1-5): SAVISQKPSRDICQRGTSLTIQCQVDSQVTMMFWYRQQPGQSLTLIATANQGSEATYESGFVIDKFPISRPNLTFSTLTVSNMSPEDSSIYLCSVEQGSNQPQHFGDGTRLSIL.

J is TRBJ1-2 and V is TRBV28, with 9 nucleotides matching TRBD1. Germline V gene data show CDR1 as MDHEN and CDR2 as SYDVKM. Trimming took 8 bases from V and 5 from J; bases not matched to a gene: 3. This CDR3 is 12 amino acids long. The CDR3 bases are TGTGCCAGCGAGGGACAGGGTTATGGCTACACCTTC. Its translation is CASEGQGYGYTF.

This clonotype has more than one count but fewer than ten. The CDR3 DNA reads as TGTGCCAGCCGAGGACAGGAGAACAATGAGCAGTTCTTC. It specifies CASRGQENNEQFF. The J gene is TRBJ2-1, the V gene TRBV6-1, with 7 bases fitting TRBD1. The CDR3 spans 13 residues. V gave up 8 bases and J gave up 5 bases; unmatched junction bases: 6. Germline CDR1 reads MNHNS; CDR2 reads SASEGT.

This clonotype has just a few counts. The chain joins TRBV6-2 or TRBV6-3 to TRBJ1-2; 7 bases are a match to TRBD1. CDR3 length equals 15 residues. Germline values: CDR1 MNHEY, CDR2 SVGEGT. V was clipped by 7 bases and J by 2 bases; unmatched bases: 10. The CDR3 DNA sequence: TGTGCCAGCACTTTCCTTCTGGGACAGAACTATGGCTACACCTTC. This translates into CASTFLLGQNYGYTF.

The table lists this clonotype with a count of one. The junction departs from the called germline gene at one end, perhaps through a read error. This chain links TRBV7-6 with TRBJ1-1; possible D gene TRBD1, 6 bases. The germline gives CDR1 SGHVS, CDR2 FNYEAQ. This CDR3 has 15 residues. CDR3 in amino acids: CASSLAGTMNTGAFF. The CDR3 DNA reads TGTGCCAGCAGCTTAGCCGGGACAATGAACACTGGAGCTTTCTTT. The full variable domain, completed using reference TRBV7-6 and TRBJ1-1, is GAGVSQSPRYKVTKRGQDVALRCDPISGHVSLYWYRQALGQGPEFLTYFNYEAQQDKSGLPNDRFSAERPEGSISTLTIQRTEQRDSAMYRCASSLAGTMNTGAFFGQGTRLTVV.

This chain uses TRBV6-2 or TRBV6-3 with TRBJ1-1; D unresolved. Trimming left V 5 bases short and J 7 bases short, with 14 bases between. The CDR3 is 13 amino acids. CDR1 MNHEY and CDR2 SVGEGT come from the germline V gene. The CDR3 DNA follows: TGTGCCAGCAGTACGAGTTTCTACGGTGAAGCTTTCTTT. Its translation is CASSTSFYGEAFF.

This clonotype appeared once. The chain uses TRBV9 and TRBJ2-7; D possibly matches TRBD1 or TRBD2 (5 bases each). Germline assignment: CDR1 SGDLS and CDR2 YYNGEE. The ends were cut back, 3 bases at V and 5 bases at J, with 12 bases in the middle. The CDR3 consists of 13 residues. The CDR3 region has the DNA TGTGCCAGCAGCGATGGGGCTAGCAACGAGCAGTACTTC. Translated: CASSDGASNEQYF.

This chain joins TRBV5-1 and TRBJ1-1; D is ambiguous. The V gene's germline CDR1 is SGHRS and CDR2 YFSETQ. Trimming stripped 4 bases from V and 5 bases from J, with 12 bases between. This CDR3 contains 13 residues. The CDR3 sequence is CASSRDGETEAFF. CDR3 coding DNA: TGCGCCAGCAGCCGAGACGGGGAAACTGAAGCTTTCTTT. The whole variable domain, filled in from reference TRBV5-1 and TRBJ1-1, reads KAGVTQTPRYLIKTRGQQVTLSCSPISGHRSVSWYQQTPGQGLQFLFEYFSETQRNKGNFPGRFSGRQFSNSRSEMNVSTLELGDSALYLCASSRDGETEAFFGQGTRLTVV.

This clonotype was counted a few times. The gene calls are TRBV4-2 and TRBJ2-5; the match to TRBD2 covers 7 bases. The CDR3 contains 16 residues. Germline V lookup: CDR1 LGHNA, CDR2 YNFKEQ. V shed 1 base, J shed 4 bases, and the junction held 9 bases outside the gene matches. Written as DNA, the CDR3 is TGTGCCAGCAGCCAAGGGGACTACGATTCGGGAGAGACCCAGTACTTC. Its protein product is CASSQGDYDSGETQYF.